This TCR beta chain was documented in a study of glioma-infiltrating T cells. Across the whole study: Dexamethasone exposure before glioma surgery was limited to six or fewer days. Findings and limits, study-wide: A blood CDR3 motif signature was depleted in highly divergent patients. Gliomas, especially low-grade, showed above-expected tissue-blood divergence; non-neoplastic patients showed below.

Using RNA template, CDR3s of TCR alpha and beta were amplified with iRepertoire arm-PCR. Input was about 85-450 ng of tissue mRNA or PBMC total RNA. Using its own MiXCR run on the multiplex PCR reads, TCRdb lists one record per CDR3 protein. The table shows roughly 350,000 distinct CDR3 sequences, with around 38% occurring only once. This clonotype was recorded many times. Its specificity is not known. The germline gives CDR1 MNHEY, CDR2 SMNVEV (reference sequence). This CDR3 region has 18 residues. Unmatched junction bases numbered 10, after V lost 0 bases and J lost 4 bases. This TCR derives from a human donor with low-grade glioma or glioblastoma, undergoing nonglioma brain surgery, or in good health (not recorded which). The chain links TRBV27 to TRBJ2-1; 9 bases match TRBD2. The sample consisted of glioma tissue, nonneoplastic brain tissue, or PBMCs (not recorded which). For the CDR3, the DNA is TGTGCCAGCAGTTTATCGCCTGGGGCAGCGGGGGGATACAATGAGCAGTTCTTC. Translated, it gives CASSLSPGAAGGYNEQFF.